The 24 T cell receptor beta chains listed next were all sequenced from one sample in a study of tissue T cells after allogeneic stem cell transplantation. Data came from immunoSEQ multiplex PCR; TCRdb stores just in-frame clones and leaves some out. The table has about 21,000 clones, roughly 72% seen once. The material sequenced was spleen. The receptors come from a female BALB/c mouse in good health. For this mouse line, the MHC haplotype is H2-d.

A word on this clone: Gene labels here are mouse ones. The read finishes 1 residue shy of the CDR3 end, and the germline J gene is used to complete it. The V call is TRBV1, the J call TRBJ2-3; 8 positions agree with TRBD1. J gave up 1 base and V 4 bases, and 4 bases lay outside the gene matches. Germline V gene sequence: CDR1 NSQYPW, CDR2 LRSPGD (reference sequence). The CDR3 runs to 15 residues. The part of the CDR3 DNA that was read is TGCACCTGCAGTGTAGACAGGGGAGGTGCAGAAACGCTGTAT. Translated: CTCSVDRGGAETLY. The entire CDR3 reads CTCSVDRGGAETLYF.

With respect to this clone: Gene names refer to mouse genes. The missing CDR3 end, 1 residue past where the read stops, is filled in from the germline J gene. This chain uses TRBV13-3 with TRBJ1-6; TRBD1 agrees at 9 bases. TRBJ1-6 is an open reading frame whose function is uncertain. Looked up from germline, CDR1 is NNHDY and CDR2 is SYVADS. Trimming took 4 bases from V and 8 from J; bases not matched to a gene: 4. This CDR3 has 14 residues. The CDR3 DNA, read in part, is TGTGCCAGCAGTCCAACAGGGGGCGATTCGCCCCTCTAC. It yields the protein CASSPTGGDSPLY. The whole CDR3 protein is CASSPTGGDSPLYF.

This clone was found once. Genes here carry mouse names. The CDR3 goes on 1 residue after the read ends, and that part is filled in from the germline J gene. The V call is TRBV19, the J call TRBJ2-4, with a weak D call TRBD1 (5 bases). Germline V CDR1 and CDR2: FNHDT, SITEND (reference sequence). The CDR3 totals 15 residues. Trimming took off 2 bases at V and 0 bases at J, with 10 bases between the two ends. The covered CDR3 bases are TGTGCCAGCAGTATCACCAGGGAAAGTCAAAACACCTTGTAC. It codes for CASSITRESQNTLY. The complete CDR3 reads CASSITRESQNTLYF.

Comments on this clone: Gene names are mouse gene names. The read stops 1 residue short of the end of the CDR3; the missing end is completed from the germline J gene. The chain carries TRBV3 and TRBJ2-5, with D unclear. Trimming removed 3 bases from V and 4 bases from J, with 8 bases in between. There are 13 residues in the CDR3. The germline CDR1 and CDR2 sequences are SNHLY and FYNGKV (reference sequence). CDR3 DNA (partial): TGTGCCAGCAGCTTCGACAAAAAAGACACCCAGTAC. Translating it yields CASSFDKKDTQY. The whole CDR3 protein reads CASSFDKKDTQYF.

As regards this clone: Mouse gene names and germline throughout. The read terminates 1 residue ahead of where the CDR3 ends, so the germline J gene completes it. The rearrangement links TRBV4 to TRBJ2-7; D remains unclear. The CDR3 runs 11 residues. Germline V CDR1 and CDR2: LGHDT, YNNKQL (reference sequence). Trimming shortened V by 4 bases and J by 6 bases, and 7 bases separated the two germline ends. Partial CDR3 DNA: TGTGCCAGCAGCTTCGACATTGAACAGTAC. Encoded protein: CASSFDIEQY. The full CDR3 protein reads CASSFDIEQYF.

For this clone: Mouse names are used for the genes. The CDR3 goes on 1 residue after the read ends, and that part is filled in from the germline J gene. The J gene is TRBJ2-4, the V gene TRBV13-1; 9 bases are shared with TRBD1. Germline V CDR1 and CDR2: NSHNY, SYGAGN. Unmatched junction bases numbered 5, after V lost 2 bases and J lost 7 bases. The CDR3 consists of 14 residues. The sequenced CDR3 bases are TGTGCCAGCAGTGACCGGGACAGGGAAGACACCTTGTAC. Amino acids: CASSDRDREDTLY. The CDR3, in full, reads CASSDRDREDTLYF.

On this clone itself: These gene names are mouse names. The read ends 1 residue before the CDR3 terminus; that terminus is restored from the germline J gene. J is TRBJ1-1 and V is TRBV13-2; unclear D gene. The germline V gene encodes CDR1 NNHNN and CDR2 SYGAGS (reference sequence). There are 13 residues in the CDR3. Between the trimmed V and J ends, which lost 0 bases and 7 bases, there was a span of 10 bases. CDR3 region: CASGDALGLEVFF. The DNA read from the CDR3 is TGTGCCAGCGGTGATGCACTCGGGTTAGAAGTCTTC.

On this clone: Gene names and germline match the mouse. The read stops 1 residue short of the end of the CDR3; the missing end is completed from the germline J gene. The genes are TRBV29 and TRBJ1-4; a possible D gene is TRBD1 (6 bases). CDR1 is MSHET, CDR2 SYDVDS, per germline. The V gene lost 7 bases and the J gene lost 2 bases, with 11 bases spanning the gap. There are 14 residues in the CDR3. CDR3 sequence reads: CASTPGQSNERLFF. Partial CDR3 DNA: TGTGCTAGCACACCGGGACAATCCAACGAAAGATTATTT.

As regards this clone: The listed genes are named as in mouse. The read comes to an end 1 residue before the CDR3 does, leaving the germline J gene to fill in the end. V usage is TRBV17 and J usage is TRBJ1-2, with no clear D. This CDR3 region has 12 residues. Trimming shortened V by 2 bases and J by 6 bases, and 7 bases separated the two germline ends. The V gene's germline CDR1 is MNHDT and CDR2 YYDKIL. The covered CDR3 bases are TGTGCTAGCAGTAGATCTGGGGCCGACTACACC. Its protein product is CASSRSGADYT. The CDR3, in full, reads CASSRSGADYTF.

A word on this clone: Gene names are the mouse ones. Sequencing ends 1 residue short of the CDR3 end; the germline J gene provides the rest. V usage is TRBV20 and J usage is TRBJ2-4; a possible D gene is TRBD1 (7 bases). CDR1 and CDR2 (germline): GFQATS, STVNSAI. V dropped 2 bases and J dropped 0 bases, with 12 bases sitting between them. The CDR3 is 15 amino acids. Partial CDR3 DNA: TGTGGTGCTAGGACGCAGGGGGGAAGTCAAAACACCTTGTAC. This gives the protein CGARTQGGSQNTLY. The entire CDR3 sequence reads CGARTQGGSQNTLYF.

As to this clone: Gene names follow the mouse nomenclature. Read data end 1 residue before the CDR3 end; the end is taken from the germline J gene. The chain links TRBV14 to TRBJ2-5, with 9 bases that match TRBD1. There are 14 residues in the CDR3. Germline V gene lookup returns CDR1 SGHDT and CDR2 FRDEAV. J gave up 5 bases and V 4 bases, and 5 bases lay outside the gene matches. The CDR3 protein is CASSRQGGVDTQYF. Incomplete CDR3 DNA: TGTGCCAGCAGTCGACAGGGGGGGGTAGACACCCAGTAC.

Points on this clone: The gene symbols are mouse symbols. The read ends 1 residue before the CDR3 terminus; that terminus is restored from the germline J gene. The V and J genes are TRBV24 and TRBJ2-1, with D possibly TRBD1 on 6 matching bases. V shed 4 bases and J shed 5 bases, with 9 bases lying between them. The CDR3 is 13 residues long. Looked up from germline, CDR1 is KGHTA and CDR2 is FRNEEI. CDR3 bases read: TGTGCCAGCAGTCCGGGGACAAATGCTGAGCAGTTC. This sequence encodes CASSPGTNAEQF. The full CDR3 protein reads CASSPGTNAEQFF.

This clone was detected a few times. Genes and germline come from the mouse. The read is 1 residue too short to cover the CDR3 end, so that end is filled in from the germline J gene. This rearrangement joins TRBV19 to TRBJ2-7; possibly TRBD1 for D (6 bases). CDR3 size: 12 residues. Germline V gene sequence: CDR1 FNHDT, CDR2 SITEND (reference sequence). Trimming stripped 5 bases from V and 7 bases from J, with 13 bases between. The CDR3 sequence: CASSIRGGEQYF. CDR3 DNA, as far as it was read: TGTGCCAGCAGCATCAGGGGTGGGGAACAGTAC.

Regarding this clone: Each gene name is a mouse one. The read falls 1 residue short of the CDR3 end, and the missing part is taken from the germline J gene. J is TRBJ1-1 and V is TRBV2; no firm D call. In germline, CDR1 is LGHNA, CDR2 YSYQKL. This CDR3 has 12 amino acids. V was cut by 0 bases and J by 7 bases, with 6 bases left in between. The part of the CDR3 DNA that was read is TGTGCCAGCAGCCAAGATAGAGGAGAAGTCTTC. Protein product: CASSQDRGEVF. Given in full, the CDR3 is CASSQDRGEVFF.

As regards this clone: The genes and germline here are from mouse. The CDR3 goes on 1 residue after the read ends, and that part is filled in from the germline J gene. V usage is TRBV13-1 and J usage is TRBJ1-4, with 9 bases identical to TRBD1. The CDR3 spans 15 residues. Germline V gene sequence: CDR1 NSHNY, CDR2 SYGAGN. With V trimmed by 0 bases and J by 7 bases, 4 bases remained unmatched. Here the CDR3 reads CASSDGGQGPERLFF. CDR3 DNA (partial): TGTGCCAGCAGTGATGGGGGACAGGGACCCGAAAGATTATTT.

For this clone: Each gene name is a mouse one. CDR3 region: CASSKDWGGYAEQFF. Partial CDR3 DNA: TGTGCCAGCAGTAAGGACTGGGGGGGCTATGCTGAGCAGTTC. The chain employs TRBV19 and TRBJ2-1, with 12 bases identical to TRBD2. The CDR3 end falls 1 residue outside the read, so it is completed with the germline J gene. CDR1 and CDR2 from the germline V gene are FNHDT and SITEND (reference sequence). With V trimmed by 3 bases and J by 3 bases, 1 base remained unmatched. The CDR3 totals 15 residues.

This clone was detected only once. Gene names refer to mouse genes. The CDR3 extends 1 residue past the end of the read, so its final part is completed from the germline J gene. This chain connects TRBV13-1 to TRBJ1-2; maybe TRBD1 (6 bases). The germline V and J ends were trimmed by 1 base and 0 bases, with 10 bases remaining between them. CDR1 and CDR2 from the germline V gene are NSHNY and SYGAGN. The CDR3 has 15 amino acids. The CDR3 DNA, read in part, is TGTGCCAGCAGTGATTCCTCAGGGGCAAACTCCGACTACACC. This sequence encodes CASSDSSGANSDYT. The full CDR3 sequence reads CASSDSSGANSDYTF.

Details on this clone: Each gene name is a mouse one. The read halts 1 residue ahead of the CDR3 end, with the missing end drawn from the germline J gene. The chain joins TRBV5 to TRBJ1-5; 8 positions agree with TRBD1. The germline V gene has CDR1 LGHNA and CDR2 YNLKQL (reference sequence). The CDR3 runs 16 residues. The V segment lost 1 base and the J segment 3 bases; nucleotides outside the gene matches: 5. Partial CDR3 DNA: TGTGCCAGCAGCCAAGCAGGGGGCAAGGGCAACCAGGCTCCGCTT. Residues: CASSQAGGKGNQAPL. The entire CDR3 sequence reads CASSQAGGKGNQAPLF.

The sample holds a few counts of this clone. The genes are named according to mouse. The CDR3 end is not reached by the read, which stops 1 residue before it; the germline J gene fills it in. This chain uses TRBV20 with TRBJ1-3, with 8 positions matching TRBD1. Unmatched junction bases numbered 1, after V lost 5 bases and J lost 4 bases. The CDR3 has 12 amino acids. Germline loops: CDR1 GFQATS, CDR2 STVNSAI. CDR3 residues: CGAWTGGNTLYF. CDR3 DNA, as far as it was read: TGTGGTGCTTGGACAGGGGGAAATACGCTCTAT.

Points on this clone: The gene symbols are mouse symbols. The CDR3 is cut off 1 residue early in the read; its end comes from the germline J gene. The chain links TRBV13-2 to TRBJ2-5; D is perhaps TRBD1 or TRBD2 (5 bases each). CDR1 and CDR2 from the germline V gene are NNHNN and SYGAGS (reference sequence). Trimming cost V 1 base and J 4 bases, with 10 bases left between them. This CDR3 spans 14 amino acids. CDR3 bases read: TGTGCCAGCGGTGATCCGGGGGTGGAAGACACCCAGTAC. Translated: CASGDPGVEDTQY. The full CDR3 protein reads CASGDPGVEDTQYF.

In regard to this clone: Germline and genes here are mouse. The read falls 1 residue short of the CDR3 end, and the missing part is taken from the germline J gene. The genes are TRBV13-2 and TRBJ1-1; D uncertain. This CDR3 is 13 amino acids long. V shed 4 bases and J shed 0 bases, with 7 bases lying between them. Looked up from germline, CDR1 is NNHNN and CDR2 is SYGAGS (reference sequence). CDR3 in amino acids: CASGRQANTEVFF. The sequenced part of the CDR3 DNA is TGTGCCAGCGGTAGACAAGCAAACACAGAAGTCTTC.

Details on this clone: Gene names are the mouse ones. The read halts 1 residue ahead of the CDR3 end, with the missing end drawn from the germline J gene. The genes are TRBV5 and TRBJ2-3, with D perhaps TRBD1 (5 bases). The CDR3 is 14 residues long. Per the germline V gene, CDR1 is LGHNA and CDR2 is YNLKQL (reference sequence). V gave up 1 base and J gave up 2 bases, with 7 bases separating them. The CDR3 DNA, read in part, is TGTGCCAGCAGCCAAGTAGGGGTTGCAGAAACGCTGTAT. Residues: CASSQVGVAETLY. The entire CDR3 protein is CASSQVGVAETLYF.

Points on this clone: Any gene name here is a mouse gene name. The read halts 1 residue ahead of the CDR3 end, with the missing end drawn from the germline J gene. The genes are TRBV29 and TRBJ2-1; TRBD1 agrees at 7 bases. Germline V gene data show CDR1 as MSHET and CDR2 as SYDVDS. Trimming at V came to 4 bases and at J to 5 bases, leaving 5 bases not matched to a gene. There are 14 residues in the CDR3. The sequenced CDR3 bases are TGTGCTAGCAGTTCTAGGACAGGAGATGCTGAGCAGTTC. Protein sequence: CASSSRTGDAEQF. The whole CDR3 protein reads CASSSRTGDAEQFF.

A few counts support this clone. The gene symbols are mouse symbols. The read ends 1 residue before the CDR3 terminus; that terminus is restored from the germline J gene. The same CDR3 arises from other DNA sequences in this sample as well. The rearrangement joins TRBV2 to TRBJ2-7; D is ambiguous. The CDR3 loop spans 13 amino acids. Germline CDR1 reads LGHNA; CDR2 reads YSYQKL. The germline V and J ends were trimmed by 0 bases and 4 bases, with 7 bases remaining between them. CDR3 bases read: TGTGCCAGCAGCCAAGACTCACAGTATGAACAGTAC. Its protein product is CASSQDSQYEQY. In full, the CDR3 is CASSQDSQYEQYF.